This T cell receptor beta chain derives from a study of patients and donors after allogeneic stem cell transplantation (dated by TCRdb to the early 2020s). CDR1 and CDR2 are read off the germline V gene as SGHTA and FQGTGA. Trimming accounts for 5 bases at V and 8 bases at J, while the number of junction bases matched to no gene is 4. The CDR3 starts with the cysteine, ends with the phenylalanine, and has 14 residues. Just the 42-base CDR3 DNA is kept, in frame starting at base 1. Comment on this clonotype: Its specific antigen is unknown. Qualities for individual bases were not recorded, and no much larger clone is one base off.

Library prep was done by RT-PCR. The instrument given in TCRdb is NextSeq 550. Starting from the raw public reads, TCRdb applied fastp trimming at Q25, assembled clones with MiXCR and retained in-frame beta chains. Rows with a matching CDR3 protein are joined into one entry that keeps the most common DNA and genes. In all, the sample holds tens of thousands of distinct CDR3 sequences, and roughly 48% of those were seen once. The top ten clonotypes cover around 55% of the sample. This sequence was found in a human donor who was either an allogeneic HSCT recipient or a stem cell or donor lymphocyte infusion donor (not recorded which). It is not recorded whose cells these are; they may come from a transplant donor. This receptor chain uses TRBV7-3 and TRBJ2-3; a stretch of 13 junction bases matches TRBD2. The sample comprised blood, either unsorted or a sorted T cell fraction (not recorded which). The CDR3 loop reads CASSEGLAGATQYF. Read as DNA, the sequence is TGTGCCAGCAGCGAAGGACTAGCGGGAGCTACGCAGTATTTT. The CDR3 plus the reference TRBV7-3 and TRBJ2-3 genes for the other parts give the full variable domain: GAGVSQTPSNKVTEKGKYVELRCDPISGHTALYWYRQSLGQGPEFLIYFQGTGAADDSGLPNDRFFAVRPEGSVSTLKIQRTERGDSAVYLCASSEGLAGATQYFGPGTRLTVL.